These 3 T cell receptor beta chains originate from one sample sequenced in a study of T-cell memory formation after mild COVID-19. TCRdb fed the 5' RACE reads into MiXCR, producing one record per CDR3 protein. The data show about 180,000 distinct CDR3 sequences, with around 16% seen just once and more than 2% held by the top ten. Input material: PBMCs or a T cell subset sorted from them (not recorded which). These receptors were obtained from an adult woman who had mild COVID-19 (a few samples of this study predate the infection). Cell type and time point are not known.

There are many counts of this clonotype. The genes are TRBV7-9 and TRBJ2-5; D may be TRBD1 (5 bases). The CDR3 totals 15 residues. Trimming pared 5 bases from V and 2 bases from J, leaving 15 bases between. The V gene's germline CDR1 is SEHNR and CDR2 FQNEAQ (reference sequence). In DNA form, the CDR3 reads TGTGCCAGCAGCCTAAGCCCAGCAGGGCAAGAGACCCAGTACTTC. Its protein product is CASSLSPAGQETQYF.

This chain joins TRBV24-1 and TRBJ2-2, with D perhaps TRBD1 or TRBD2 (5 bases each). V was clipped by 0 bases and J by 2 bases, with 12 bases between them. This CDR3 has 17 residues. CDR1 is KGHDR and CDR2 is SFDVKD in the germline V gene. CDR3 amino acids: CATSDLGFRDNTGELFF. DNA of the CDR3: TGTGCCACCAGTGATTTGGGGTTCCGGGACAACACCGGGGAGCTGTTTTTT.

This clonotype showed up just a few times. CDR3 in amino acids: CASSPTGTSGYNEQFF. CDR3 coding DNA: TGTGCCAGCTCACCTACCGGGACTAGCGGTTACAATGAGCAGTTCTTC. This chain connects TRBV18 to TRBJ2-1, with 11 bases fitting TRBD2. V was pared by 3 bases and J by 4 bases, with 5 bases of the junction left unmatched. The CDR3 has 16 amino acids. Germline CDR1 reads KGHSH; CDR2 reads LQKENI.